This T cell receptor beta chain stems from a study of cytomegalovirus exposure and HLA in healthy donors. Study-wide results and caveats: For TCR beta chains, V- and J-gene trimming was later linked to a missense DCLRE1C variant. Later analysis reportedly placed an Asian-associated ancestry cluster below the roughly 690-donor mean in N-insertions.

This clone was counted between two and nine times. The antigen is not known. Donors were nominally healthy when sampled, though unrecorded immune exposures were likely. Amplification used 60 Vbeta primers and 13 Jbeta primers. Some clones are missing from TCRdb's copy, which holds only in-frame ones; the method was immunoSEQ multiplex PCR. The data hold around 100,000 clones, with roughly 86% observed a single time. This sequence was found in a woman between 18 and 29 years old in good health and CMV-seropositive. Sequencing input: PBMCs.

CDR3 amino acids: CASSGRQGSGNTIYF. The DNA of the CDR3 is TGTGCCAGCAGCGGAAGACAGGGGTCTGGAAACACCATATATTTT. The V gene is TRBV7-8, the J gene TRBJ1-3; TRBD1 aligns across 8 bases. V dropped 5 bases and J dropped 1; count of bases not matched to a gene: 4. Germline V gene lookup returns CDR1 SGHVS and CDR2 FQNEAQ. This CDR3 contains 15 residues.